This T cell receptor (beta chain) emerged from a study of T cell responses to AZD1222 COVID-19 vaccine. Turning to this clone: Its antigen remains unknown.

The CDR3 length is 16 residues. The germline V gene has CDR1 SGHTA and CDR2 FQGNSA. Trimming shortened V by 3 bases and J by 7 bases, and 16 bases separated the two germline ends. Regarding the study as a whole: The number of AZD1222 recipients seropositive at baseline was only six. Targeting of unmutated variant regions was reportedly seen in nearly half of spike-specific TCRs.

Only in-frame clones appear in the TCRdb table, and some are missing; sequencing was by immunoSEQ multiplex PCR. Altogether about 110,000 clones are present, around 91% being singletons, with the ten largest covering 7.5% to 9%. Source: peripheral blood, taken 28 days after the second AZD1222 dose. The chain uses TRBV7-2 and TRBJ1-6; possible D gene TRBD1, 6 bases. The TCR sequence derives from an adult who received the AZD1222 COVID-19 vaccine. CDR3 loop: CASSFRIRGGNSPLHF. The CDR3, as DNA: TGTGCCAGCAGCTTTAGGATCAGGGGAGGCAATTCACCCCTCCACTTT.